One T cell receptor (beta chain) is described in this entry. The primer mix had 60 Vbeta and 13 Jbeta primers. The method was immunoSEQ multiplex PCR; TCRdb's version includes in-frame clones alone and lacks a portion of them. The sample data list about 200,000 clones. With 2 bases removed from V and 3 bases from J, the gap between germline ends came to 11 bases. Germline lookup yields CDR1 MGHRA and CDR2 YSYEKL. This CDR3 has 15 amino acids. This specimen comes from a study of cytomegalovirus exposure and HLA in healthy donors. Study-wide background: In an earlier analysis, around 100 million unique TCR beta sequences were found from 200 million or so T cells.

V and J are TRBV4-1 and TRBJ1-5; D might be TRBD1 (6 bases). The clonotype comes from a boy aged 10-17 years in good health and CMV-seronegative. Sequencing was carried out using PBMCs. CDR3 sequence reads: CASSQPGQYNQPQHF. CDR3 nucleotide sequence: TGCGCCAGCAGCCAACCTGGACAGTACAATCAGCCCCAGCATTTT.